This entry describes one TCR beta chain. This sample was taken from a study of somatic mutations in cytotoxic T cells in rheumatoid arthritis. Generated by immunoSEQ multiplex PCR, the TCRdb table keeps only in-frame clones and is missing some. The table lists about 14,000 clones, under 95% of them singletons. There are 14 residues in the CDR3. The germline V gene encodes CDR1 MNHEY and CDR2 SVGAGI. V lost 5 bases to trimming and J lost 1 base, with 11 bases between them. This receptor was taken from a man aged 65 to 85 with rheumatoid arthritis. The chain couples TRBV6-5 to TRBJ1-1, with D uncertain. The source material was CD4+ T cells sorted from blood. CDR3 sequence reads: CASSTRHRNTEAFF. The CDR3 DNA sequence: TGTGCCAGCAGTACCAGACACCGGAACACTGAAGCTTTCTTT.